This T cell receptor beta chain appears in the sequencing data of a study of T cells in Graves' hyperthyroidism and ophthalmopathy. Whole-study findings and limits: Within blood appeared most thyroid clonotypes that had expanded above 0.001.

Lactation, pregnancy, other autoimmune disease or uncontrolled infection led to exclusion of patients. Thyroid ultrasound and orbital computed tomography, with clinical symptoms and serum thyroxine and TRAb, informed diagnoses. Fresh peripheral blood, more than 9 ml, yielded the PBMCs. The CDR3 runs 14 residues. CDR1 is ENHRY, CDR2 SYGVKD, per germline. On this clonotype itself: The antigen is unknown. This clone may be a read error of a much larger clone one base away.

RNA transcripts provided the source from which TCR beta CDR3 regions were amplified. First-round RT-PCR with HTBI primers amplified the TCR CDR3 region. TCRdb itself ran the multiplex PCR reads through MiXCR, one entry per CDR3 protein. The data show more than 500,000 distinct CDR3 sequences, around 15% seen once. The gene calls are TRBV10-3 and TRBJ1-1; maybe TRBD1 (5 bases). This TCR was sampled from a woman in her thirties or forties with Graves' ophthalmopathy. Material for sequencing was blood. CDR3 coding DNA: TGTGTCATCAGTGCACCAGAGAGGGGCACTGAAGCTTTCTTT. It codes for CVISAPERGTEAFF.